The present T cell receptor (beta chain) was sequenced within a study of shared clonotypes between healthy human individuals. The length of the CDR3 is 15 residues. Germline V lookup: CDR1 MDHEN, CDR2 SYDVKM. V gave up 8 bases and J gave up 6 bases; unmatched junction bases: 10. To note about this clone: The antigen is unknown.

Overall study results and limits: Larger estimated richness was generally seen in naive subsets than in memory subsets.

Sequencing used immunoSEQ multiplex PCR; TCRdb keeps in-frame clones, though not all of them. The table has roughly 760,000 clones, under 80% seen once. V is TRBV28 and J is TRBJ2-7, with 13 nucleotides matching TRBD2. The sequenced sample consisted of memory CD4+ T cells sorted from blood. As to subset: CD45RA-negative fraction. The receptor's source is a woman aged 25 to 39 in good health. The CDR3 here is CASGYTSGRAVEQYF. In DNA form, the CDR3 reads TGTGCCAGCGGGTATACTAGCGGGAGGGCCGTCGAGCAGTACTTC.